This T cell receptor beta chain is drawn from a study of blood T cell repertoires in COVID-19. Study as a whole: Samples of COVID-19 (acute and convalescent) were obtained from the United States, Italy and Spain.

Germline lookup yields CDR1 MNHNS and CDR2 SASEGT. The CDR3 is made up of 16 amino acids. V lost 2 bases and J lost 2, with 16 bases in between. Using immunoSEQ multiplex PCR, the repertoire was profiled, and TCRdb retains in-frame clones only, with some absent. The profile shows approximately 280,000 clones, about 89% of them singletons. This clone appeared a few times. The V gene is TRBV6-1, the J gene TRBJ2-7; D is possibly TRBD1 (5 bases). This TCR came from a man aged 35-49 years with acute or convalescent COVID-19. The specimen was peripheral blood. Here the CDR3 reads CASSEKGALEPYEQYF. The DNA for the CDR3 is TGTGCCAGCAGTGAAAAAGGGGCCCTCGAACCCTACGAGCAGTACTTC.